This passage covers 27 T cell receptor beta chains from one sample sequenced in a study of CD8 T cells in Susac syndrome (dated by TCRdb to about 2019). Receptor libraries were prepared by the immunoSEQ multiplex PCR assay. RNA was extracted with the RNeasy kit and roughly 0.45 to 1 ug was reverse transcribed using random hexamers. The public reads were quality trimmed at Q25 with fastp and then assembled into clones with MiXCR by TCRdb, keeping productive beta chains. Here each entry gathers all rows of one CDR3 protein and keeps the most common genes and DNA. The sample includes 250,000 to 300,000 distinct CDR3 sequences, with 80% to 90% observed a single time. The leading ten clones occupy approximately 0.11% of the sample. The source material was CD8+ T cells from PBMCs. The origin of the receptors is a human donor with multiple sclerosis.

The chain links TRBV7-4 to TRBJ2-3, with D uncertain. V lost 2 bases to trimming and J lost 1 base, with 10 bases between them. CDR3 size: 15 residues. Germline V lookup: CDR1 SGHVT, CDR2 SQSDAQ. The CDR3 sequence: CASSLSVAGTDTQYF. As DNA, the CDR3 is TGTGCCAGCAGCTTAAGCGTCGCCGGCACAGATACGCAGTATTTT.

J is TRBJ2-3 and V is TRBV3-1; no reliable D call. Germline CDR1 reads LGHDT; CDR2 reads YNNKEL (reference sequence). This CDR3 has 13 residues. V was cut by 6 bases and J by 6 bases, with 13 bases left in between. CDR3 sequence reads: CASRPPDRDTQYF. In nucleotides, the CDR3 is TGTGCCAGCAGACCCCCGGACCGCGATACGCAGTATTTT.

The genes are TRBV30 and TRBJ2-7; no definite D call. CDR3 length: 13 residues. Per the germline V gene, CDR1 is GTSNPN and CDR2 is SVGIG (reference sequence). Between the trimmed V and J ends, which lost 3 bases and 6 bases, there was a span of 15 bases. The chain's CDR3 is CAWSQTLLSEQYF. DNA of the CDR3: TGTGCCTGGAGCCAAACACTACTTTCCGAGCAGTACTTC.

The gene calls are TRBV6-1 and TRBJ1-2; no clear D gene. V shed 1 base and J shed 6 bases, with 15 bases lying between them. Per the germline V gene, CDR1 is MNHNS and CDR2 is SASEGT. The CDR3 spans 15 residues. The CDR3 DNA is TGTGCCAGCAGTGAAGACTTGTGGGAAACCAATGGCTACACCTTC. This translates into CASSEDLWETNGYTF.

The V gene is TRBV7-6, the J gene TRBJ2-7, with 10 bases matching TRBD2. The CDR3 covers 14 residues. Germline V lookup: CDR1 SGHVS, CDR2 FNYEAQ. The V segment lost 2 bases and the J segment 5 bases; nucleotides outside the gene matches: 3. The CDR3 loop reads CASSLRLAGHEQYF. The CDR3 coding sequence is TGTGCCAGCAGCTTAAGACTAGCGGGCCACGAGCAGTACTTC.

This clonotype was picked up a small number of times. This chain connects TRBV6-1 to TRBJ1-1; 7 positions match TRBD1. Germline V CDR1 and CDR2: MNHNS, SASEGT. This CDR3 is built from 12 residues. V shed 5 bases and J 8 bases; nucleotides not matched to a gene: 5. CDR3 DNA: TGTGCCAGCAGTCCCTGGACAGGCGAAGCTTTCTTT. Its protein product is CASSPWTGEAFF.

The chain uses TRBV11-2 and TRBJ2-1; TRBD2 might be the D (5 bases). Germline CDR1 and CDR2: SGHAT and FQNNGV. This CDR3 spans 17 amino acids. The germline V and J ends were trimmed by 8 bases and 0 bases, with 20 bases remaining between them. This CDR3 reads CASLASPTLSSYNEQFF. CDR3 nucleotides: TGTGCCAGCTTGGCTAGCCCTACACTAAGCTCCTACAATGAGCAGTTCTTC.

CDR3 coding DNA: TGTGCCATCAGTGCGACGGGGAACGATGAGCAGTTCTTC. Encoded protein: CAISATGNDEQFF. The chain combines TRBV10-3 with TRBJ2-1; a weak D match, TRBD2 (5 bases). This CDR3 is built from 13 residues. Between the trimmed V and J ends, which lost 4 bases and 8 bases, there was a span of 12 bases. CDR1 is ENHRY, CDR2 SYGVKD, per germline.

The rearrangement uses TRBV28 and TRBJ2-1; D ambiguous. The length of the CDR3 is 15 residues. V lost 1 base to trimming and J lost 0 bases, with 7 bases between them. Per germline, CDR1 MDHEN and CDR2 SYDVKM. The CDR3: CASSLYLSSYNEQFF. The DNA of the CDR3 is TGTGCCAGCAGTTTATATCTTAGCTCCTACAATGAGCAGTTCTTC.

The chain is built from TRBV28 and TRBJ2-3; D possibly corresponds to TRBD1 (5 bases). Between the trimmed V and J ends, which lost 4 bases and 2 bases, there was a span of 16 bases. The V gene's germline CDR1 is MDHEN and CDR2 SYDVKM. This CDR3 comprises 16 residues. For the CDR3, the DNA is TGTGCCAGCAGTTCCGTCTACAGGCCATTCACAGATACGCAGTATTTT. This gives the protein CASSSVYRPFTDTQYF.

This clonotype appeared a single time. The gene calls are TRBV5-1 and TRBJ1-1; D ambiguous. There are 13 residues in the CDR3. Germline V gives CDR1 SGHRS, CDR2 YFSETQ. Between the trimmed V and J ends, which lost 2 bases and 11 bases, there was a span of 16 bases. The CDR3 coding sequence is TGCGCCAGCAGCTTCAACCTCGATGGGCCCGCTTTCTTT. Protein product: CASSFNLDGPAFF.

The gene calls are TRBV6-5 and TRBJ2-3; 7 bases are a match to TRBD2. From germline, CDR1 is MNHEY and CDR2 SVGAGI. V lost 6 bases and J lost 5; bases outside the gene matches: 2. The CDR3 loop spans 12 amino acids. CDR3 sequence (DNA): TGTGCCAGCAGGTCGGGAGGAGATACGCAGTATTTT. Amino acids: CASRSGGDTQYF.

V gene TRBV20-1 combines with J gene TRBJ2-7; no clear D gene. Germline assignment: CDR1 DFQATT and CDR2 SNEGSKA (reference sequence). With 1 base removed from V and 5 bases from J, the gap between germline ends came to 9 bases. The CDR3 length is 12 residues. CDR3 in DNA: TGCAGTGCTAGAGGTGGCAGCCACGAGCAGTACTTC. Amino acid sequence: CSARGGSHEQYF.

In this sample, this clonotype turned up once. This rearrangement joins TRBV20-1 to TRBJ1-6, with a possible D match to TRBD1 (5 bases). Trimming shortened V by 6 bases and J by 2 bases, and 20 bases separated the two germline ends. The CDR3 length is 17 residues. Germline-derived CDR1 and CDR2 are DFQATT and SNEGSKA (reference sequence). CDR3 protein: CSAPRGPRTPYNSPLHF. The DNA for the CDR3 is TGCAGTGCACCCCGAGGGCCACGGACACCCTATAATTCACCCCTCCACTTT.

The chain carries TRBV2 and TRBJ2-7, with TRBD1 matching over 9 bases. Germline CDR1 reads SNHLY; CDR2 reads FYNNEI. The junction had 9 bases not matched to a gene; V was cut back by 6 bases and J by 3 bases. The CDR3 is 15 residues long. Here the CDR3 DNA reads TGTGCCAGCAGGGCTCGGACAGGGGCATACTACGAGCAGTACTTC. Encoded protein: CASRARTGAYYEQYF.

This clonotype was seen only once. V and J are TRBV27 and TRBJ2-2; the D is unclear. Germline V CDR1 and CDR2: MNHEY, SMNVEV (reference sequence). The CDR3 runs 14 residues. The V and J ends lost 1 base and 4 bases respectively, with 7 bases between them. The CDR3 DNA reads as TGTGCCAGCAGTTTATGGCGGCCCACCGGGGAGCTGTTTTTT. This gives the protein CASSLWRPTGELFF.

The V call is TRBV6-5, the J call TRBJ2-4; D is possibly TRBD2 (6 bases). Looked up from germline, CDR1 is MNHEY and CDR2 is SVGAGI. Between the trimmed V and J ends, which lost 6 bases and 3 bases, there was a span of 15 bases. The CDR3 is 15 residues long. CDR3: CASSLQPGLKNIQYF. The CDR3 coding sequence is TGTGCCAGCAGCCTCCAACCGGGACTCAAAAACATTCAGTACTTC.

CDR3 region: CATSDNGRQQYF. The CDR3 nucleotides are TGTGCCACCAGTGATAATGGACGGCAGCAGTACTTC. The chain recombines TRBV24-1 with TRBJ2-7; D unclear. This CDR3 has 12 residues. Trimming cost V 3 bases and J 8 bases, with 10 bases left between them. The germline V gene encodes CDR1 KGHDR and CDR2 SFDVKD.

In its sample, this clonotype was seen a few times. V is TRBV5-1 and J is TRBJ1-1; D possibly corresponds to TRBD1 (5 bases). Per the germline V gene, CDR1 is SGHRS and CDR2 is YFSETQ. This CDR3 comprises 17 residues. With 2 bases removed from V and 0 bases from J, the gap between germline ends came to 17 bases. CDR3 DNA sequence: TGCGCCAGCAGCTTTGGGTACGGGGACGGAGTGAACACTGAAGCTTTCTTT. It codes for CASSFGYGDGVNTEAFF.

V usage is TRBV20-1 and J usage is TRBJ2-7; 8 positions agree with TRBD2. The length of the CDR3 is 14 residues. The germline CDR1 and CDR2 sequences are DFQATT and SNEGSKA (reference sequence). The V and J ends lost 6 bases and 4 bases, in that order; junction bases with no gene match: 11. As DNA, the CDR3 is TGCAGTGCGGACCCGGGACTAGTAACTTACGAGCAGTACTTC. It encodes CSADPGLVTYEQYF.

This chain connects TRBV20-1 to TRBJ2-3; 12 bases agree with TRBD2. This CDR3 has 15 residues. The V segment lost 1 base and the J segment 5 bases; nucleotides outside the gene matches: 4. Germline V lookup: CDR1 DFQATT, CDR2 SNEGSKA (reference sequence). Written as DNA, the CDR3 is TGCAGTGCTAGAGGACTAGCGGGAGTGGGAGATACGCAGTATTTT. This translates into CSARGLAGVGDTQYF.

The chain has TRBV29-1 and TRBJ2-7; D is perhaps TRBD1 (7 bases). V lost 2 bases and J lost 4, with 15 bases in between. This CDR3 has 14 residues. The V gene's germline CDR1 is SQVTM and CDR2 ANQGSEA. The CDR3 reads CSVERAGGTYEQYF. The DNA for the CDR3 is TGCAGCGTTGAACGGGCAGGGGGGACTTACGAGCAGTACTTC.

This chain links TRBV3-1 with TRBJ2-1; 10 bases are a match to TRBD2. This CDR3 has 16 residues. The germline gives CDR1 LGHDT, CDR2 YNNKEL (reference sequence). V gave up 3 bases and J gave up 4 bases; unmatched junction bases: 6. CDR3 residues: CASSQVTSGAYNEQFF. The CDR3 region has the DNA TGTGCCAGCAGCCAGGTCACTAGCGGGGCATACAATGAGCAGTTCTTC.

The V gene is TRBV6-1, the J gene TRBJ1-2, with 8 positions matching TRBD1. Looked up from germline, CDR1 is MNHNS and CDR2 is SASEGT. Trimming cost V 4 bases and J 4 bases; bases outside gene matches: 5. This CDR3 spans 14 amino acids. CDR3 sequence reads: CASSGDRGGYGYTF. The DNA for the CDR3 is TGTGCCAGCAGTGGAGACAGGGGTGGCTATGGCTACACCTTC.

This clonotype showed up just a few times. This chain joins TRBV27 and TRBJ2-7; D may be TRBD1 or TRBD2 (6 bases each). The CDR3 has 13 amino acids. Germline V gene data show CDR1 as MNHEY and CDR2 as SMNVEV (reference sequence). V was shortened by 2 bases and J by 2 bases, with 7 bases between the two germline ends. CDR3 sequence (DNA): TGTGCCAGCAGTTTAAGGGGGGCCTACGAGCAGTACTTC. It specifies CASSLRGAYEQYF.

The rearrangement uses TRBV23-1 and TRBJ1-1; TRBD1 might be the D (5 bases). TRBV23-1 is labeled an ORF, and its function is uncertain. Trimming took 7 bases from V and 0 from J, leaving 15 bases between them. The CDR3 runs 15 residues. Here the CDR3 DNA reads TGCGCCAGCATTGGCAGGGCGAGTTTGAACACTGAAGCTTTCTTT. This translates into CASIGRASLNTEAFF.

This chain joins TRBV4-2 and TRBJ2-1; a weak D match, TRBD1 (5 bases). The V end lost 1 base, the J end lost 7 bases, and 11 bases lay between the germline ends. Germline V gene data show CDR1 as LGHNA and CDR2 as YNFKEQ. The CDR3 sequence is 14 residues long. The CDR3, as DNA: TGTGCCAGCAGCCAAGGGGCAGGGCGGAATGAGCAGTTCTTC. This gives the protein CASSQGAGRNEQFF.